This TCR beta chain emerged from a study of PD-1 blockade in classical Hodgkin lymphoma (dated by TCRdb to 2020 to 2022). For the study in its entirety: Nivolumab dosing was 3 mg/kg intravenously every 2 weeks, continuing until either disease progression or unacceptable toxicity. A peripheral blood immune signature of response to PD-1 blockade in classical Hodgkin lymphoma was defined using TCR beta sequencing and CyTOF. What the authors observed across the whole study: Newly diagnosed patients were reported to have lower baseline TCR diversity than healthy donors, and relapsed/refractory patients were reported to have lower baseline TCR diversity still. The study was restricted to a single clinical trial cohort, and the causes of repertoire differences, possibly disease activity or prior therapy, were left undefined. Diversity was lower in patients who began nivolumab less than 1 year after ASCT, so these patients were left out of later analyses to avoid confounding by immune reconstitution. Trial patients with a complete response had baseline diversity similar to that of newly diagnosed patients, while partial responders and progressors had significantly lower diversity. CD4+ but not CD8+ TCR diversity rose significantly by C4D1 (p=0.0027 vs p=0.16), most apparent in complete responders (p=0.02).

This specimen's time point label, per the study, means: cycle 2 day 1 (C2D1) of nivolumab. Every trial patient had relapsed after autologous stem cell transplantation, and cohorts A, B and C differed in prior brentuximab vedotin exposure. The trial cohort was composed of roughly 60 patients with relapsed/refractory classical Hodgkin lymphoma, for whom complete response, partial response or progressive disease was recorded as best overall response. Single-agent nivolumab was administered to trial patients in the multi-cohort phase II CheckMate 205 trial. Best overall response was determined by an independent review committee according to the 2007 International Working Group response criteria. Trial PBMCs were collected just before the start of nivolumab (C1D1) and during therapy at cycle 2 day 1 and cycle 4 day 1. Peripheral blood was collected in 8 mL Vacutainer Cell Preparation Tubes, from which PBMCs were isolated by centrifugation and then cryopreserved.

A note on this clone: The antigen it binds to is not known. Nothing much larger sits one base from this clone, and base qualities are not available.

Genomic DNA was extracted with the Qiagen DNeasy kit from unsorted PBMCs and from negatively selected CD4+ and CD8+ fractions. Amplification of TCR beta CDR3 regions was done by immunoSEQ multiplex PCR with primers that anneal to V and J segments. Amplification bias was minimized using a synthetic immune receptor repertoire, and residual bias was removed computationally after sequencing. In the original analysis: Custom Python scripts were used to quantify repertoire diversity as the Shannon entropy index. The unsorted, CD4+ and CD8+ repertoires were each analyzed separately, with the exception of combined analyses, where CD4+ and CD8+ sequences were merged in silico. Clonal expansion was defined as a frequency increase of at least 2-fold after treatment compared with C1D1, and clones undetected at baseline were assigned a pseudocount of 0.5. Clones with 0 or 1 copy at C1D1 were defined as singleton clones, while clones with 2 or more copies were defined as non-singleton clones. Clones expanded in unsorted samples were assigned a CD4+, CD8+ or unknown annotation through matching of protein sequences in sorted samples from the same patient. Wilcoxon tests on paired samples were used to test diversity changes from C1D1 to C4D1. In TCRdb, the immuneACCESS table is reduced to in-frame sequences with V and J assigned. These tables do not hold every clone; where another copy was compared, an unresolved V gene accounts for under half, and the others remain unexplained. That table gives V, J and clone size, and the DNA gave D and trimming. Recorded for this sample are 90,000 to 100,000 clones; 85% to 90% of them occurred a single time. About 10% of the sample comes from the top ten.

The germline V gene yields MDHEN for CDR1 and SYDVKM for CDR2. V is cut by 8 bases and J by 1 base, and the space between the germline ends is 2 bases. The CDR3 runs 11 amino acids, cysteine and phenylalanine included. The kept DNA is CDR3 alone, 33 bases in frame from the first base. The chain couples TRBV28 to TRBJ2-2; the D segment cannot be called with confidence. The starting material was peripheral blood mononuclear cells (PBMCs), obtained before the second cycle of nivolumab. The TCR sequence derives from a human donor with classical Hodgkin lymphoma. The DNA sequence reads TGTGCCAGCCAGAACACCGGGGAGCTGTTTTTT. This translates into CASQNTGELFF.